The 2 T cell receptor beta chains in this list originate from one sample, sequenced in a study of T cells after posttransplantation cyclophosphamide. Sequencing was performed with immunoSEQ multiplex PCR; in TCRdb, only in-frame clones are kept and a portion is missing. The profile covers around 47,000 clones, with roughly 94% appearing a single time and 2.9% taken by the ten largest. Specimen: PBMCs. The receptors stem from a woman aged 25 to 39 in good health and a related stem cell transplant donor.

This clone was detected once. The chain carries TRBV28 and TRBJ1-5; 8 positions agree with TRBD1. Per germline, CDR1 MDHEN and CDR2 SYDVKM. CDR3 length: 17 amino acids. J lost 0 bases, V lost 6 bases, and 10 bases had no gene match. CDR3 bases: TGTGCCAGCAGCCGACTCAGGACAGGGACTAGCAATCAGCCCCAGCATTTT. Protein: CASSRLRTGTSNQPQHF.

V gene TRBV11-2 combines with J gene TRBJ2-7; 7 bases are shared with TRBD2. There are 14 residues in the CDR3. Trimming at V came to 6 bases and at J to 1 base, leaving 6 bases not matched to a gene. Germline CDR1 and CDR2: SGHAT and FQNNGV. The CDR3 is CASRASGSSYEQYF. CDR3 nucleotide sequence: TGTGCCAGCAGGGCTAGCGGATCATCCTACGAGCAGTACTTC.